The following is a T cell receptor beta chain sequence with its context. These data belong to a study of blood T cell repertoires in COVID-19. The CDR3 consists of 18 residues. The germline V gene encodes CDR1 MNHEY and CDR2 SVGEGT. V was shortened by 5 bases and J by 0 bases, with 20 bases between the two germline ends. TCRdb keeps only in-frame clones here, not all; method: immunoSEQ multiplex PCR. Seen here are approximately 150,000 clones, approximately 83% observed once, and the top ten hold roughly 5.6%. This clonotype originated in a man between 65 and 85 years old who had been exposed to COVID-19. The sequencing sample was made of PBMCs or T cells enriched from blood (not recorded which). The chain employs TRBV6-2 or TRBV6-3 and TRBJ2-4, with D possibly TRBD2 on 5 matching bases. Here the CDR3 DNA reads TGTGCCAGCAGTCGCGGGTCCAACGCCCGTCTAGCCAAAAACATTCAGTACTTC. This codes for CASSRGSNARLAKNIQYF.